This T cell receptor (beta chain) was sequenced in a study of blood T cell repertoires in COVID-19. Looking at the study overall: Acute and convalescent COVID-19 specimens originated in the United States, Italy and Spain. T cells, B-cell-depleted T cells, or PBMCs supplied cDNA or gDNA.

Authors' data handling: The authors estimated nucleated cell counts from reference gene primer amplification. Generated by immunoSEQ multiplex PCR, the TCRdb table keeps only in-frame clones and is missing some. V and J calls plus clone size are reproduced from that table; the DNA served to infer D and trimming. The data hold about 70,000 clones, with more than 75% observed a single time. Sequencing input: peripheral blood. This TCR derives from a human donor in a cohort sampled during active COVID-19.

CDR3 loop: CSATNIAIGELFF. The CDR3 DNA sequence: TGCAGCGCGACTAACATAGCCATCGGGGAGCTGTTTTTT. The rearrangement joins TRBV29-1 to TRBJ2-2, with a tentative D call TRBD2 (5 bases). Germline V lookup: CDR1 SQVTM, CDR2 ANQGSEA. Trimming removed 7 bases from V and 7 bases from J, with 16 bases in between. This CDR3 region has 13 residues.